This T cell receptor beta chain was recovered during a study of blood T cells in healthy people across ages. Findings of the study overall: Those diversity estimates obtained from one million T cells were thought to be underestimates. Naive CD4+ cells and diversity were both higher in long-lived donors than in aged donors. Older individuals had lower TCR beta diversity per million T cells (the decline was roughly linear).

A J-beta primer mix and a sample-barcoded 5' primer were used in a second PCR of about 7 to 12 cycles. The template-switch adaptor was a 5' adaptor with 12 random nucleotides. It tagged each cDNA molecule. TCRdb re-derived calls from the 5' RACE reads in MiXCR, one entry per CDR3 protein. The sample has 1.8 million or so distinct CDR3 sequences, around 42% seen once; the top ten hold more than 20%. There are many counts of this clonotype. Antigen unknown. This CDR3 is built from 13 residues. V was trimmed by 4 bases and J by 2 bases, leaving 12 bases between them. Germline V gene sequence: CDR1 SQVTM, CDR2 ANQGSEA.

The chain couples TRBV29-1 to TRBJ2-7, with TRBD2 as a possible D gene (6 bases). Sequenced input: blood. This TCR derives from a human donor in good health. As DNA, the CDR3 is TGCAGCGTTGGTGGGGGGAGTACCTACGAGCAGTACTTC. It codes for CSVGGGSTYEQYF.